Below, 17 T cell receptor delta chains from the same sample are listed, as sequenced in a study of gamma-delta chains in newborns, infants, children (dated by TCRdb to 2018 to 2020). Sequencing instrument: Illumina MiSeq. Via CATT, TCRdb reprocessed the public reads, and rows with identical DNA were then joined. The sample table contains more than 3,000 delta-chain clones; only one count was recorded for less than 11% of them. Approximately 11% of the sample comes from the top ten. Sequencing was performed on blood. These receptors all stem from a child who was a newborn, infant or young child, either healthy, febrile or measles-vaccinated (not recorded which).

There are a few counts of this clone. One base away lies a much larger clone, so this may be a sequencing read error. The V gene is TRDV2, the J gene TRDJ3; the D is unclear. The CDR3 has 12 residues. CDR1 is GEAIGNYY, CDR2 EKD, per germline. Between the trimmed V and J ends, which lost 4 bases and 4 bases, there was a span of 1 base. The CDR3 here is CACEWDTRQMFF. The DNA of the CDR3 is TGTGCCTGTGAATGGGACACCCGACAGATGTTTTTC.

The chain has TRDV2 and TRDJ3; maybe TRDD3 (5 bases). No J segment appears in TCRdb, so it was assigned here by matching the sequence to germline. V lost 3 bases to trimming and J lost 1 base, with 15 bases between them. Germline CDR1 and CDR2: GEAIGNYY and EKD. The CDR3 is 18 residues long. This CDR3 reads CACDSGRGRSWDTRQMFF. CDR3 DNA: TGTGCCTGTGACTCCGGAAGGGGAAGGTCCTGGGACACCCGACAGATGTTTTTC.

A J gene of TRDJ1 was called, though the V gene was not; no DNA check was done on the table's D call, TRDD3. This CDR3 has 14 amino acids. The CDR3 is CATGWGLLTYTLIF. For the CDR3, the DNA is TGTGCCACCGGCTGGGGGCTCCTCACCTATACACTCATCTTT.

A few counts support this clone. The chain links TRDV2 to TRDJ3; TRDD3 aligns across 7 bases. The V segment lost 0 bases and the J segment 0 bases; nucleotides outside the gene matches: 10. The CDR3 loop spans 20 amino acids. Germline lookup yields CDR1 GEAIGNYY and CDR2 EKD. CDR3: CACDTPFTGDGSWDTRQMFF. CDR3 bases: TGTGCCTGTGACACCCCCTTTACTGGGGACGGCTCCTGGGACACCCGACAGATGTTTTTC.

This clone is classed as medium-sized. The rearrangement uses TRAV29/DV5 and TRDJ3; the match to TRDD3 covers 7 bases. Germline-derived CDR1 and CDR2 are NSMFDY and ISSIKDK. This CDR3 comprises 18 residues. V lost 0 bases to trimming and J lost 0 bases; unmatched junction nucleotides: 6. CDR3 sequence (DNA): TGTGCAGCAAGCGCGCTGGGGGCATTCTCCTGGGACACCCGACAGATGTTTTTC. It codes for CAASALGAFSWDTRQMFF.

This clone is categorized as medium-sized. The chain employs TRDV2 and TRDJ3; 9 bases agree with TRDD3. This CDR3 is built from 20 residues. Germline V gives CDR1 GEAIGNYY, CDR2 EKD. The junction had 8 bases not matched to a gene; V was cut back by 0 bases and J by 0 bases. CDR3 coding DNA: TGTGCCTGTGACACCTGGACTGGGGGACCCAGCTCCTGGGACACCCGACAGATGTTTTTC. It specifies CACDTWTGGPSSWDTRQMFF.

This clone was detected a few times. This rearrangement joins TRDV2 to TRDJ1, with 7 positions matching TRDD3. TCRdb lists no J gene, so it was determined here by aligning the DNA to germline. The length of the CDR3 is 16 residues. J lost 1 base, V lost 0 bases, and 7 bases had no gene match. From germline, CDR1 is GEAIGNYY and CDR2 EKD. The CDR3 region has the DNA TGTGCCTGTGACACCGGATGGGGGAGAAGCACCGATAAACTCATCTTT. This sequence encodes CACDTGWGRSTDKLIF.

This clone was observed a handful of times. A read error may be the cause here, since a much bigger clone is one base away. J is TRDJ3 and V is TRDV2, with 10 positions matching TRDD3. CDR1 is GEAIGNYY, CDR2 EKD, per germline. This CDR3 contains 18 residues. The trim removed 5 bases at V and 2 bases at J, leaving 8 bases unmatched. As DNA, the CDR3 is TGTGCCTGTGTCGTGGGGGGATACGACACCTGGGACACCCGACAGATGTTTTTC. This encodes CACVVGGYDTWDTRQMFF.

This clone is classed as large (0.1 to 1%). The same CDR3 also results from other DNA sequences found in this sample. The chain joins TRDV2 to TRDJ1; D remains unclear. The CDR3 is 14 residues long. Germline CDR1 GEAIGNYY, CDR2 EKD. Between the trimmed V and J ends, which lost 0 bases and 0 bases, there was a span of 7 bases. CDR3 DNA sequence: TGTGCCTGTGACACCCTCGGATACACCGATAAACTCATCTTT. This codes for CACDTLGYTDKLIF.

This clone was detected a few times. A much larger clone is a single base away; this may be a read error. The identical CDR3 is also encoded by other nucleotide sequences in the sample. The chain employs TRDV2 and TRDJ2; TRDD3 aligns across 12 bases. Germline V gene data show CDR1 as GEAIGNYY and CDR2 as EKD. This CDR3 has 14 residues. The CDR3 protein is CACDVLGDTAQLFF. The CDR3 DNA sequence: TGTGCCTGTGATGTACTGGGGGATACAGCACAACTCTTTTTT.

The J gene was recorded as TRDJ2; no V gene was called; the D call in the table, TRDD3, was not verified against the DNA. This CDR3 spans 15 amino acids. The CDR3 DNA is TGTGCCTGTGCCACCTGGGGGATCCGGGCCTCACACCTCTTCTTT. Protein sequence: CACATWGIRASHLFF.

Judged by abundance, this clone is medium-sized. CDR3 in DNA: TGTGCCTGTGACACGCTTCGAGGATATATCTCCTGGGACACCCGACAGATGTTTTTC. This encodes CACDTLRGYISWDTRQMFF. This chain connects TRDV2 to TRDJ3, with D perhaps TRDD3 (5 bases). This CDR3 spans 19 amino acids. Germline CDR1 reads GEAIGNYY; CDR2 reads EKD. V lost 1 base and J lost 0, with 15 bases in between.

To note about this clone: A much larger clone differs from this one at a single base, so this may be a read error. Other nucleotide sequences from this sample produce the same CDR3. The chain has TRDV2 and TRDJ3; TRDD3 aligns across 13 bases. The germline V gene has CDR1 GEAIGNYY and CDR2 EKD. This CDR3 spans 19 amino acids. The trim removed 1 base at V and 0 bases at J, leaving 2 bases unmatched. The CDR3 DNA follows: TGTGCCTGTGACACAGACTGGGGGATACGCTCCTGGGACACCCGACAGATGTTTTTC. Protein product: CACDTDWGIRSWDTRQMFF.

This clone was picked up a small number of times. The gene calls are TRDV2 and TRDJ3; TRDD3 matches at 11 bases. Germline CDR1 and CDR2: GEAIGNYY and EKD. The J segment lost 2 bases and the V segment lost 0 bases, leaving 8 bases of the junction unmatched. The CDR3 loop spans 20 amino acids. CDR3 DNA sequence: TGTGCCTGTGACACCGTCGTACTGGGGGATAGGGCCTGGGACACCCGACAGATGTTTTTC. Translating it yields CACDTVVLGDRAWDTRQMFF.

This clone is classed as medium-sized. Other DNA sequences in this sample translate to the same CDR3. V usage is TRDV2 and J usage is TRDJ3; 8 bases map to TRDD3. The CDR3 covers 17 residues. With V trimmed by 0 bases and J by 0 bases, 0 bases remained unmatched. Germline V gives CDR1 GEAIGNYY, CDR2 EKD. CDR3 protein: CACDTTGGSWDTRQMFF. In nucleotides, the CDR3 is TGTGCCTGTGACACCACTGGGGGCTCCTGGGACACCCGACAGATGTTTTTC.

The table lists this clone with a few counts. The chain joins TRDV2 to TRDJ3; tentatively, D is TRDD3 (6 bases). TCRdb lists no J gene, so it was determined here by aligning the DNA to germline. CDR1 is GEAIGNYY, CDR2 EKD, per germline. Trimming cost V 0 bases and J 0 bases, with 11 bases left between them. The CDR3 consists of 18 residues. This CDR3 is CACDTGDACSWDTRQMFF. The CDR3 DNA reads TGTGCCTGTGACACCGGGGATGCGTGCTCCTGGGACACCCGACAGATGTTTTTC.

This clone has just a few counts. A much larger clone differs from this one at a single base, so this may be a read error. The identical CDR3 is also encoded by other nucleotide sequences in the sample. This rearrangement joins TRDV2 to TRDJ3; the match to TRDD3 covers 9 bases. The trim removed 7 bases at V and 0 bases at J, leaving 12 bases unmatched. The CDR3 is 19 residues long. In germline, CDR1 is GEAIGNYY, CDR2 EKD. The CDR3 bases are TGTGCCTGCGACTTACTGGGGGACAGCAGCTCCTGGGACACCCGACAGATGTTTTTC. It is translated as CACDLLGDSSSWDTRQMFF.